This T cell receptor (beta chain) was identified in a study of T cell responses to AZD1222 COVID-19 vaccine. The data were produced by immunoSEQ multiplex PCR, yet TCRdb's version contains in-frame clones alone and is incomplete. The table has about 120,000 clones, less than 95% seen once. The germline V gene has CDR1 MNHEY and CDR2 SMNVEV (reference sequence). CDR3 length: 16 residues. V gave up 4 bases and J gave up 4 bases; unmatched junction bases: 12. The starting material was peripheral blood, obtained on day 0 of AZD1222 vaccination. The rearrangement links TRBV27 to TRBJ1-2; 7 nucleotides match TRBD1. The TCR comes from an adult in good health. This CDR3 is CASSSLYRGRSYGYTF. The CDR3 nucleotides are TGTGCCAGCAGTTCCCTTTACAGGGGAAGAAGCTATGGCTACACCTTC.